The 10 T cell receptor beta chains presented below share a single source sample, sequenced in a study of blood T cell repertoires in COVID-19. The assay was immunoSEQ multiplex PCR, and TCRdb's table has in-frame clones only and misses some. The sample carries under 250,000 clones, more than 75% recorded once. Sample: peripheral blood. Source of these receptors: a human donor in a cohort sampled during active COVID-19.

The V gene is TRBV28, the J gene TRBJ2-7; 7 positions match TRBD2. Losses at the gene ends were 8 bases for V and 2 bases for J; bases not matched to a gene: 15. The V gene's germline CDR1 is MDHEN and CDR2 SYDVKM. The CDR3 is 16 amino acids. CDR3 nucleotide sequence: TGTGCCAGCTACCCTATGGGGAGGGGCCCCACCTACGAGCAGTACTTC. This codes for CASYPMGRGPTYEQYF.

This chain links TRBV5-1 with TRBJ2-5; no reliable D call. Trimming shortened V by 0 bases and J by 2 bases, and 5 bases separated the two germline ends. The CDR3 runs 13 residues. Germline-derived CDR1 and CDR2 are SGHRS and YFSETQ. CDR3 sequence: CASSLGLQETQYF. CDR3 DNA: TGCGCCAGCAGCTTGGGGCTGCAAGAGACCCAGTACTTC. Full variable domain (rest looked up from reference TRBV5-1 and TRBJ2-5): KAGVTQTPRYLIKTRGQQVTLSCSPISGHRSVSWYQQTPGQGLQFLFEYFSETQRNKGNFPGRFSGRQFSNSRSEMNVSTLELGDSALYLCASSLGLQETQYFGPGTRLLVL.

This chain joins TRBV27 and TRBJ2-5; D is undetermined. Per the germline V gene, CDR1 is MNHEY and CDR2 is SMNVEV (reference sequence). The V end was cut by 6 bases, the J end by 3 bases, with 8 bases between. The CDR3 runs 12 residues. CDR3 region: CASSHSKETQYF. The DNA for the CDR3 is TGTGCCAGCAGCCACTCGAAAGAGACCCAGTACTTC.

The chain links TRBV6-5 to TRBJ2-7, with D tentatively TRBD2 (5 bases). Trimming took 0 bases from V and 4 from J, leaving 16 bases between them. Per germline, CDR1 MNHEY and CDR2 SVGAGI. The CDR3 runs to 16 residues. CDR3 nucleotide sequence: TGTGCCAGCAGTTACTCGACGGGGTTAATGGAGTACGAGCAGTACTTC. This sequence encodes CASSYSTGLMEYEQYF.

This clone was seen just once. The CDR3 protein is CASSLGAGQGGDTQYF. Here the CDR3 DNA reads TGTGCCAGCAGCTTGGGTGCCGGACAGGGTGGAGATACGCAGTATTTT. V gene TRBV5-4 combines with J gene TRBJ2-3, with 8 bases aligning to TRBD1. The V gene's germline CDR1 is SGHNT and CDR2 YYREEE (reference sequence). With 0 bases clipped from V and 5 bases from J, the junction kept 8 bases outside the gene matches. The CDR3 is 16 residues long.

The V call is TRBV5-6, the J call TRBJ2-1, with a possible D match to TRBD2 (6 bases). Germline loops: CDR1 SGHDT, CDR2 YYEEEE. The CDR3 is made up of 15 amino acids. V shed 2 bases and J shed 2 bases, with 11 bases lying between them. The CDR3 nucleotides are TGTGCCAGCAGCTTCGGGACGGGGGCCTACAATGAGCAGTTCTTC. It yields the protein CASSFGTGAYNEQFF. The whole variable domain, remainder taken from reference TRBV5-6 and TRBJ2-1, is DAGVTQSPTHLIKTRGQQVTLRCSPKSGHDTVSWYQQALGQGPQFIFQYYEEEERQRGNFPDRFSGHQFPNYSSELNVNALLLGDSALYLCASSFGTGAYNEQFFGPGTRLTVL.

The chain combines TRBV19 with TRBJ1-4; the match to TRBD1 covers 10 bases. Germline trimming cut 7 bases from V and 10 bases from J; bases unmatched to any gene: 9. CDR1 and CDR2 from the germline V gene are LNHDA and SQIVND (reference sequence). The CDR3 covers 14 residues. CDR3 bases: TGTGCCAGTACCCATACCTGGGACAGGGGAAAACTGTTTTTT. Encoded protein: CASTHTWDRGKLFF.

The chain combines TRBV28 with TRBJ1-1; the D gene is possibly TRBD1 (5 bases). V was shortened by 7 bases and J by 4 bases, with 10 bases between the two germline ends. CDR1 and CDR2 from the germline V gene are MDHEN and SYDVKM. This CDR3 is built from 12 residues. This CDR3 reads CASTLRGTEAFF. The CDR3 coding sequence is TGTGCCAGCACCTTAAGGGGCACTGAAGCTTTCTTT.

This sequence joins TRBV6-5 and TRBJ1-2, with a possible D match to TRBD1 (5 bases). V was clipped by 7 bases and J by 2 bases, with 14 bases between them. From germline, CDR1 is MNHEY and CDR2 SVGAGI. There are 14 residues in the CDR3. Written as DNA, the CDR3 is TGTGCCAGCAAAGTGACAGCGATAAACTATGGCTACACCTTC. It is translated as CASKVTAINYGYTF.

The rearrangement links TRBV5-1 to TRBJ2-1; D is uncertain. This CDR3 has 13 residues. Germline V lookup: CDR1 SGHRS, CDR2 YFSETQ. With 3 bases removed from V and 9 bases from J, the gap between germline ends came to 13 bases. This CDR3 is CASSSPGRGEQFF. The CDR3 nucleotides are TGCGCCAGCAGCTCGCCCGGAAGAGGTGAGCAGTTCTTC. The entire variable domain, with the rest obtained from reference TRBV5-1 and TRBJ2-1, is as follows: KAGVTQTPRYLIKTRGQQVTLSCSPISGHRSVSWYQQTPGQGLQFLFEYFSETQRNKGNFPGRFSGRQFSNSRSEMNVSTLELGDSALYLCASSSPGRGEQFFGPGTRLTVL.